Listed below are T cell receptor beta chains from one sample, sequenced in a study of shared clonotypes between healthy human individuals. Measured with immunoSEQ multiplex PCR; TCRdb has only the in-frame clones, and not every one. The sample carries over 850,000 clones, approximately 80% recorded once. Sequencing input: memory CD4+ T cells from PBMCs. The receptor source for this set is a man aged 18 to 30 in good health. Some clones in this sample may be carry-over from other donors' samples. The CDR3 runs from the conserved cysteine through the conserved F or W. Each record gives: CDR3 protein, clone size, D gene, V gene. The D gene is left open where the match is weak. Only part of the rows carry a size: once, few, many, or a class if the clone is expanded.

CAWNLQELGRQYF,.,.,TRBV30
CASSRDRGSDGYTF,.,TRBD1,TRBV2
CASSRGGLSYEQYF,.,.,TRBV4-2
CASSRSTSYEQYF,.,.,TRBV11-2
CASSLAGQGYEQYF,.,.,TRBV9
CASSLGGTGSDTQYF,.,.,TRBV11-3
CAISDLAAVGQFF,.,.,TRBV10-3
CASSPRRLADYTGELFF,few,TRBD2,TRBV7-8
CASSGFFGEKLFF,.,.,TRBV6-1
CAWSRQGRNQPQHF,few,TRBD1,TRBV30
CASSDRVGNTEAFF,.,.,TRBV2
CASSVTTPNTEAFF,.,.,TRBV28
CASRGGPSNTGELFF,once,.,TRBV9
CASSLGTGDTQYF,.,TRBD1,TRBV5-1